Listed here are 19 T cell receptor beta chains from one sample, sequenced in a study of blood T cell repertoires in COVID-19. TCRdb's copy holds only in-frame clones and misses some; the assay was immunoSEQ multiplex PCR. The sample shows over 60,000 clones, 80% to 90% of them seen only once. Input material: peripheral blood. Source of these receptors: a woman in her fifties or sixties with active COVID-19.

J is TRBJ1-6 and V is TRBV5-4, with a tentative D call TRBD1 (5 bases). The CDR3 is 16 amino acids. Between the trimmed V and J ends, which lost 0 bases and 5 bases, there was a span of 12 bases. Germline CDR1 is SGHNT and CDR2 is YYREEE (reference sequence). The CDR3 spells CASSLGRGGNNSPLHF. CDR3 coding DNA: TGTGCCAGCAGCTTGGGGAGGGGCGGAAATAATTCACCCCTCCACTTT.

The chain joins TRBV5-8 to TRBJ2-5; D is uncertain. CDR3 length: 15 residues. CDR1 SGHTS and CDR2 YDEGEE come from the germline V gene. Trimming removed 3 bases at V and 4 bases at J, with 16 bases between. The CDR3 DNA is TGTGCCAGCAGCTCCCGGGTCTCGCCGGGAGAGACCCAGTACTTC. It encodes CASSSRVSPGETQYF. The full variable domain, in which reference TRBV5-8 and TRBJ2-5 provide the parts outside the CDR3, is EAGVTQSPTHLIKTRGQQATLRCSPISGHTSVYWYQQALGLGLQFLLWYDEGEERNRGNFPPRFSGRQFPNYSSELNVNALELEDSALYLCASSSRVSPGETQYFGPGTRLLVL.

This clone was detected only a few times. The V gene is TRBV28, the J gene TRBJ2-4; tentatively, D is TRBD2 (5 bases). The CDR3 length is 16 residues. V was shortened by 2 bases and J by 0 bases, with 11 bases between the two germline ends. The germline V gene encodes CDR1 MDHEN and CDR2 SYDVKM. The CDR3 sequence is CASSLGLNLAKNIQYF. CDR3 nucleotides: TGTGCCAGCAGTTTAGGACTCAACTTAGCCAAAAACATTCAGTACTTC.

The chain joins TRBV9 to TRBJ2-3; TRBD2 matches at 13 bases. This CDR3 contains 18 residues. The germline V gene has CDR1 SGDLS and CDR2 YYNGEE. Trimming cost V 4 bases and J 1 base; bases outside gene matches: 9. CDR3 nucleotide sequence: TGTGCCAGCAGCAAAACTAGCGGGAGGGCCCTGGGCACAGATACGCAGTATTTT. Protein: CASSKTSGRALGTDTQYF.

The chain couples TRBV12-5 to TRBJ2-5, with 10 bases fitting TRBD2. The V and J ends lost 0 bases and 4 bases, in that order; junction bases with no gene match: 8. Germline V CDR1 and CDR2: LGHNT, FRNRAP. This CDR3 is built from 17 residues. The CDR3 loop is CASGLVLPSGRRETQYF. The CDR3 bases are TGTGCTAGTGGTTTGGTACTACCTAGCGGGAGACGAGAGACCCAGTACTTC.

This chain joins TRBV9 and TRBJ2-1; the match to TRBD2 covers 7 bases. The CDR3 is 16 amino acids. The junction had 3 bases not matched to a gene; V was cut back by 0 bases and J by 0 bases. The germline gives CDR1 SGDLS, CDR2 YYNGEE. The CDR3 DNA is TGTGCCAGCAGCGTAGGGTCTAGCGGCTCCTACAATGAGCAGTTCTTC. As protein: CASSVGSSGSYNEQFF.

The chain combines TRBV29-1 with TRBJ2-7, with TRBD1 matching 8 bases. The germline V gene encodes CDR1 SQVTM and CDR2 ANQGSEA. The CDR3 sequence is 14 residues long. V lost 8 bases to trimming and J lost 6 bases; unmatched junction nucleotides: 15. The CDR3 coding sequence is TGCAGCCCCGCTCCCCGGACAGGGTGGATCGAGCAGTACTTC. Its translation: CSPAPRTGWIEQYF.

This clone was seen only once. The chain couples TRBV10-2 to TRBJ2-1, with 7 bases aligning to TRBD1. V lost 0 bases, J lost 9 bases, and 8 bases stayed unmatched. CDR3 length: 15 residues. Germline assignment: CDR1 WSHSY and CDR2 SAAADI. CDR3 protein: CASSESKGQSSEQFF. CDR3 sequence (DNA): TGCGCCAGCAGTGAGTCGAAGGGACAGTCCAGTGAGCAGTTCTTC.

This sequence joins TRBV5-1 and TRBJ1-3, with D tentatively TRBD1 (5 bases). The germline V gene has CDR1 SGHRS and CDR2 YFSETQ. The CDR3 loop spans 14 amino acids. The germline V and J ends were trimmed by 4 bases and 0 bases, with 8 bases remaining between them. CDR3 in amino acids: CASSPQDSGNTIYF. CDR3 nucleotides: TGCGCCAGCAGCCCACAGGACTCTGGAAACACCATATATTTT.

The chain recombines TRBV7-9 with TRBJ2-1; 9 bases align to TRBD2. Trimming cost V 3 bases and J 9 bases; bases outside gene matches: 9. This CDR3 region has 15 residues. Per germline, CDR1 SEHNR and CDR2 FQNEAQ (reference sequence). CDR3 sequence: CASSLVGLAQPEQFF. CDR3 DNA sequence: TGTGCCAGCAGCTTGGTGGGACTAGCTCAACCTGAGCAGTTCTTC.

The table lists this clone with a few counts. CDR3 in amino acids: CASSRDSSGANVLTF. DNA for the CDR3: TGTGCCAGCAGCCGAGACAGCTCTGGGGCCAACGTCCTGACTTTC. The J gene is TRBJ2-6, the V gene TRBV6-5, with a tentative D call TRBD1 (5 bases). V lost 6 bases, J lost 0 bases, and 9 bases lay in between. Germline assignment: CDR1 MNHEY and CDR2 SVGAGI. The CDR3 has 15 amino acids.

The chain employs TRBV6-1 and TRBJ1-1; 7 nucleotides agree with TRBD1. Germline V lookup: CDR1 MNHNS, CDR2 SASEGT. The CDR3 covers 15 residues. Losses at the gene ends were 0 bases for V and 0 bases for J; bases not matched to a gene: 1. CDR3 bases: TGTGCCAGCAGTGAAGCGCAGGGGGTGAACACTGAAGCTTTCTTT. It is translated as CASSEAQGVNTEAFF.

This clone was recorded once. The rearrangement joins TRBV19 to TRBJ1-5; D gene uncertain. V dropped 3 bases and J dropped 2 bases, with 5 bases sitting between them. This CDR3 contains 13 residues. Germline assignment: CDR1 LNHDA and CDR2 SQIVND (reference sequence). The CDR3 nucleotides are TGTGCCAGTAGTATGCCGGGCAATCAGCCCCAGCATTTT. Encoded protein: CASSMPGNQPQHF. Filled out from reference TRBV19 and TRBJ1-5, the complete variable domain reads DGGITQSPKYLFRKEGQNVTLSCEQNLNHDAMYWYRQDPGQGLRLIYYSQIVNDFQKGDIAEGYSVSREKKESFPLTVTSAQKNPTAFYLCASSMPGNQPQHFGDGTRLSIL.

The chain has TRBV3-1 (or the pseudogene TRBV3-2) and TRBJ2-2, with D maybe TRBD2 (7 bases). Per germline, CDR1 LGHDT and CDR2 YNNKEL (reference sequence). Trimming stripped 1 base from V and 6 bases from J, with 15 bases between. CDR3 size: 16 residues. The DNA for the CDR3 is TGTGCCAGCAGCCAAGGGCCGCAGGGGAGGGCCGGGGAGCTGTTTTTT. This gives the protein CASSQGPQGRAGELFF.

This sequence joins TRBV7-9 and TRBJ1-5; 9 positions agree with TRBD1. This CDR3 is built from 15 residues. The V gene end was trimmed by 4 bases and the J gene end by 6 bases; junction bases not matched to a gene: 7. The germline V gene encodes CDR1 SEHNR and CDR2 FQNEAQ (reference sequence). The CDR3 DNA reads TGTGCCAGCAGCTCCGGGACAGGGAGAATTCAGCCCCAGCATTTT. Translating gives CASSSGTGRIQPQHF.

The CDR3 DNA sequence: TGTGCCAGCAGCTCCCAGGGTAGTAGCTATGGCTACACCTTC. It codes for CASSSQGSSYGYTF. This chain uses TRBV11-2 with TRBJ1-2, with D possibly matching TRBD1 (5 bases). Germline CDR1 SGHAT, CDR2 FQNNGV. The CDR3 is 14 residues long. The germline V and J ends were trimmed by 4 bases and 4 bases, with 13 bases remaining between them.

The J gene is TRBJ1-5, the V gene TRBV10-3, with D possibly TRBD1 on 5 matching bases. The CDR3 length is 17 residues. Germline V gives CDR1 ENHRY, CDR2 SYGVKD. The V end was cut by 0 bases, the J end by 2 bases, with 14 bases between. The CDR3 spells CAISESKAGLRNQPQHF. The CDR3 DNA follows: TGTGCCATCAGTGAGTCGAAGGCAGGGCTTCGCAATCAGCCCCAGCATTTT.

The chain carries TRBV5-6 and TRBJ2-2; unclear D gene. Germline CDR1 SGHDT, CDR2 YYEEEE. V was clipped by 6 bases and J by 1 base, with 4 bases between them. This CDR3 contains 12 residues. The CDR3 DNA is TGTGCCAGCAACAGGAACACCGGGGAGCTGTTTTTT. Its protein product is CASNRNTGELFF. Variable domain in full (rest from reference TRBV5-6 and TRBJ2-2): DAGVTQSPTHLIKTRGQQVTLRCSPKSGHDTVSWYQQALGQGPQFIFQYYEEEERQRGNFPDRFSGHQFPNYSSELNVNALLLGDSALYLCASNRNTGELFFGEGSRLTVL.

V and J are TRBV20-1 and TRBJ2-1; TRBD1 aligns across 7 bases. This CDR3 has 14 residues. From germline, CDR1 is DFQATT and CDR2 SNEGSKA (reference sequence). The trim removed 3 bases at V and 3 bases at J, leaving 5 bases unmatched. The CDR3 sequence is CSASRPGGYNEQFF. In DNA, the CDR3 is TGCAGTGCTAGTCGGCCAGGGGGCTACAATGAGCAGTTCTTC.